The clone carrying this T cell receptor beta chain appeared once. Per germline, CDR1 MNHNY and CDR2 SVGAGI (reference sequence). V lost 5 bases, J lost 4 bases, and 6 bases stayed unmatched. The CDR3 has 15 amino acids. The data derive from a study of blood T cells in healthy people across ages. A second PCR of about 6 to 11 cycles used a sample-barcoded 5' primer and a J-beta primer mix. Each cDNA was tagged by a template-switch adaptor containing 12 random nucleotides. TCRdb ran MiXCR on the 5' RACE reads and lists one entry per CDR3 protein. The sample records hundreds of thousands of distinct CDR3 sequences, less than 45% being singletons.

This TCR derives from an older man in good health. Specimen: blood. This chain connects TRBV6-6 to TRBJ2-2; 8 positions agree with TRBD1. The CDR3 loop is CASSNQGASTGELFF. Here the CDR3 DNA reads TGTGCCAGCAGTAATCAGGGGGCTAGCACCGGGGAGCTGTTTTTT.